The clone carrying this T cell receptor (beta chain) came up many times. Its antigen is undetermined. The sample is drawn from a study of T cells in Graves' hyperthyroidism and ophthalmopathy. Notes on the study in general: Progression to ophthalmopathy was predicted a median of approximately seven months early. Most clonotypes expanded in thyroid above 0.001 were likewise present in blood. A model of 13 V-J features distinguished ophthalmopathy from stable hyperthyroidism.

Amplification of TCR beta CDR3 regions was performed using RNA transcripts as template. The HTBI primer set served for first-round RT-PCR of the TCR CDR3. TCRdb passed the multiplex PCR reads through MiXCR, listing each CDR3 protein once. The table shows 450,000 to 700,000 distinct CDR3 sequences, with roughly 46% occurring only once. Thyroid ultrasound, orbital computed tomography, clinical symptoms, and serum thyroxine and TRAb underpinned diagnoses. The V segment lost 1 base and the J segment 3 bases; nucleotides outside the gene matches: 8. The CDR3 is 17 amino acids. The V gene's germline CDR1 is LNHDA and CDR2 SQIVND (reference sequence).

Sequenced input: peripheral blood or thyroid tissue (not recorded which). The rearrangement uses TRBV19 and TRBJ2-7, with TRBD2 matching 11 bases. The sequence was obtained from an adult woman with Graves' disease, either hyperthyroidism or ophthalmopathy (not recorded which). The CDR3 DNA reads as TGTGCCAGTAGTATAGGCCCGACTAGCGGGATATACTACGAGCAGTACTTC. Translating it yields CASSIGPTSGIYYEQYF.